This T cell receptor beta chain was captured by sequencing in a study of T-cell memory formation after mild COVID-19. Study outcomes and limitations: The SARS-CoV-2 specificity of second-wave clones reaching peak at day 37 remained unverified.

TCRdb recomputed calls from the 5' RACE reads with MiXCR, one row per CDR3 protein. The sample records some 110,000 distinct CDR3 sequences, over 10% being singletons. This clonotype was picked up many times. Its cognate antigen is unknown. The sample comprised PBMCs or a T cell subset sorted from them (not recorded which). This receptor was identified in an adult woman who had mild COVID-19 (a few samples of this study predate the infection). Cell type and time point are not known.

DNA for the CDR3: TGTGCCAGCCTCTACGAGCAGTACTTC. Amino acid sequence: CASLYEQYF. The rearrangement joins TRBV18 to TRBJ2-7; the D is unclear. This CDR3 is built from 9 residues. Germline lookup yields CDR1 KGHSH and CDR2 LQKENI. Trimming pared 8 bases from V and 3 bases from J, leaving 2 bases between.